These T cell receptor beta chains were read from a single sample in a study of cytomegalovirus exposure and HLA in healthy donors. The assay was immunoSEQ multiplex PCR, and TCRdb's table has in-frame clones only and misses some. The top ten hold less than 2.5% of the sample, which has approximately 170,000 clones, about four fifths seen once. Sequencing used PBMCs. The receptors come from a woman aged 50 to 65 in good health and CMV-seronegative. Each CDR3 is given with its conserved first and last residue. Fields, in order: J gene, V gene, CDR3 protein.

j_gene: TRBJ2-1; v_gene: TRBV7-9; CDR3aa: CASSSPFGGSHNEQFF
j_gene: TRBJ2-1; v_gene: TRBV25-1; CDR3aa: CASSEKANEQFF
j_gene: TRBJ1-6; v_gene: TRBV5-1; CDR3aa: CASSLTGTAVNSPLHF
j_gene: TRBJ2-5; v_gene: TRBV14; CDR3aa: CASSQGTALGETQYF
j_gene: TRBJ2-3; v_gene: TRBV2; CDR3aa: CASSDPAGATDTQYF
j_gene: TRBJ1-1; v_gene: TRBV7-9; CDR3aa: CASSPRTVNTEAFF
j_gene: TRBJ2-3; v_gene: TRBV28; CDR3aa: CASSSYASTDTQYF
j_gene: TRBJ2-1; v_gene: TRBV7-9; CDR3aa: CASSLTSQLGEQFF
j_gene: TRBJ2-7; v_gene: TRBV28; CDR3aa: CASRWPGLDNEQYF
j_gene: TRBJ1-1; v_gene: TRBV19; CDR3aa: CASSYNHRGRTEAFF
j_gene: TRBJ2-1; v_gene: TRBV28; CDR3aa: CASRDPPGYNEQFF
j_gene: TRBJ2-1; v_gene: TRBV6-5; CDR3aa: CASRPRQGASLEQFF
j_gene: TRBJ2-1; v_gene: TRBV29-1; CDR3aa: CSVGRGGRSNEQFF
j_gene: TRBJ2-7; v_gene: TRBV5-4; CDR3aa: CASSLAAGMDEQYF
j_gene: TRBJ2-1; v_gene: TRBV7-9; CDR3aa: CASSSTGTSGGNEQFF
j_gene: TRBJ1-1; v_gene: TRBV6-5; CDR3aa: CASRTGPYTEAFF
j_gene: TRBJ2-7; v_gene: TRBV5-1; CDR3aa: CASSWTDHYEQYF
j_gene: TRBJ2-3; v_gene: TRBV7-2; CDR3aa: CASSQAGGPPDTQYF
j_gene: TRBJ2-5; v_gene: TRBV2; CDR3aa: CASIIGGLAGGQETQYF
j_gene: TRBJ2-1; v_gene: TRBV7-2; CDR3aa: CASSLEGDRFDEQFF
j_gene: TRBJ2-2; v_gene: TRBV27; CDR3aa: CASSFSPPGELFF
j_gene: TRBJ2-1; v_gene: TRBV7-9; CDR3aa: CASSSGTSGAPSSYNEQFF
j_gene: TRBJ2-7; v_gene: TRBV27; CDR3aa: CASSPDRGTFEQYF
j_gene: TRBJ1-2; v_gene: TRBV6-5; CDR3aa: CASRPPADRNGYTF
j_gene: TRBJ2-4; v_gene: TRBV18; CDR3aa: CASSPDPGWAKNIQYF
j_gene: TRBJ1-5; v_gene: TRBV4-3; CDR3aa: CASSPYRGGMGNQPQHF
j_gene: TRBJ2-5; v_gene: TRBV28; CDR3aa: CATRESETQYF
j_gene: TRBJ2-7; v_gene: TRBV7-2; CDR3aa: CASSSVGGGWEQYF
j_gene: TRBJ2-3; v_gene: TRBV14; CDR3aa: CASSQSWRTSGGMDTQYF
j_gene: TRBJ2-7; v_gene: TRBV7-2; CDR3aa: CASSWGILKGDEQYF
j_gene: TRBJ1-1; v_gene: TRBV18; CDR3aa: CASSPRASPNTEAFF
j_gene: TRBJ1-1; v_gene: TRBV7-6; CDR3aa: CASSLAGENTEAFF
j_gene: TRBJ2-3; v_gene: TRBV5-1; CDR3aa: CASSSGGGLDTQYF
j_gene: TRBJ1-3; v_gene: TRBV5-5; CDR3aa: CASSPRTDHHSGNTIYF
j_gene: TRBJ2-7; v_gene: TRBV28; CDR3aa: CASSLGTGGWQYF
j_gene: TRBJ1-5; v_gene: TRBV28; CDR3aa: CASMGEANQPQHF
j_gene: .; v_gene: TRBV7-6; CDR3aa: CASSLEASGPTYEQYF
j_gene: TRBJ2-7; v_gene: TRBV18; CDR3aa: CASSPIQGSHEQYF
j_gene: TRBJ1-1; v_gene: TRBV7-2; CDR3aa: CASTPRGRVGTEAFF
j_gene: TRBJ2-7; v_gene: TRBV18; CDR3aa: CASSPVESYEQYF
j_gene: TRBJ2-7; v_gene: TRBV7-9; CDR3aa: CSVGTISYEQYF
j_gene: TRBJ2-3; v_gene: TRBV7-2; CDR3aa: CASSPRTSGADTQYF